These 30 T cell receptor beta chains originate from one sample sequenced in a study of blood T cell repertoires in COVID-19. Measured with immunoSEQ multiplex PCR; TCRdb has only the in-frame clones, and not every one. The sample includes 97,000 or so clones, approximately 84% of them seen just once. The specimen was peripheral blood. The receptor set was obtained from a human donor in a cohort sampled during active COVID-19.

This clone was picked up a small number of times. The chain combines TRBV6-1 with TRBJ1-3, with a weak D call TRBD1 (6 bases). Germline-derived CDR1 and CDR2 are MNHNS and SASEGT. The ends were cut back, 2 bases at V and 0 bases at J, with 8 bases in the middle. The CDR3 runs 15 residues. The CDR3 spells CASSETGNSGNTIYF. The CDR3 DNA is TGTGCCAGCAGTGAAACAGGGAACTCTGGAAACACCATATATTTT.

The rearrangement links TRBV5-1 to TRBJ1-1, with 9 bases lining up with TRBD1. CDR1 is SGHRS and CDR2 is YFSETQ in the germline V gene. This CDR3 comprises 16 residues. Germline trimming cut 0 bases from V and 0 bases from J; bases unmatched to any gene: 3. This CDR3 reads CASSLADRGMNTEAFF. CDR3 in DNA: TGCGCCAGCAGCTTGGCCGACAGGGGGATGAACACTGAAGCTTTCTTT.

This clone occurred once. The gene calls are TRBV7-3 and TRBJ1-2; 10 bases are a match to TRBD1. Germline assignment: CDR1 SGHTA and CDR2 FQGTGA. Unmatched junction bases numbered 6, after V lost 5 bases and J lost 6 bases. The CDR3 is 14 residues long. CDR3 region: CASSPGQGINGYTF. The CDR3 nucleotides read TGTGCCAGCAGCCCGGGACAGGGGATCAATGGCTACACCTTC.

The chain has TRBV6-5 and TRBJ2-5, with D possibly being TRBD2 (5 bases). Germline loops: CDR1 MNHEY, CDR2 SVGAGI. The V and J ends lost 0 bases and 5 bases respectively, with 7 bases between them. The CDR3 spans 13 residues. The CDR3 DNA sequence: TGTGCCAGCAGTTACTCGAGGGTGGAGACCCAGTACTTC. It yields the protein CASSYSRVETQYF.

The rearrangement links TRBV15 to TRBJ1-6; tentative D call: TRBD1 (6 bases). The CDR3 loop spans 14 amino acids. V was shortened by 1 base and J by 6 bases, with 7 bases between the two germline ends. Germline lookup yields CDR1 LNHNV and CDR2 YYDKDF (reference sequence). CDR3 region: CATSRGGGNSPLHF. In DNA, the CDR3 is TGTGCCACCAGCAGAGGAGGGGGTAATTCACCCCTCCACTTT.

This chain uses TRBV11-1 with TRBJ2-5, with TRBD1 matching over 8 bases. V shed 2 bases, J shed 5 bases, and the junction held 4 bases outside the gene matches. CDR1 and CDR2 (germline): SGHAT, FQDESV (reference sequence). The CDR3 length is 14 residues. Here the CDR3 reads CASSLQGAKETQYF. The CDR3 DNA follows: TGTGCCAGCAGCTTACAGGGGGCGAAGGAGACCCAGTACTTC.

This chain uses TRBV28 with TRBJ2-7; weak D call: TRBD1 (7 bases). Looked up from germline, CDR1 is MDHEN and CDR2 is SYDVKM. The CDR3 contains 16 residues. V was shortened by 3 bases and J by 6 bases, with 21 bases between the two germline ends. The DNA of the CDR3 is TGTGCCAGCAGTTTGAAAGGGGACAGACTAGGGGGCGAGCAGTACTTC. Its protein is CASSLKGDRLGGEQYF.

The V and J genes are TRBV7-8 and TRBJ1-2; 7 bases agree with TRBD1. The length of the CDR3 is 15 residues. Germline lookup yields CDR1 SGHVS and CDR2 FQNEAQ. J gave up 3 bases and V 5 bases, and 9 bases lay outside the gene matches. The CDR3 DNA sequence: TGTGCCAGCAGCACCACGACAGGGTATGACTATGGCTACACCTTC. Protein sequence: CASSTTTGYDYGYTF.

This chain joins TRBV2 and TRBJ2-2; tentative D call: TRBD1 (6 bases). The CDR3 contains 14 residues. Trimming cost V 6 bases and J 6 bases, with 14 bases left between them. Per germline, CDR1 SNHLY and CDR2 FYNNEI. The DNA for the CDR3 is TGTGCCAGCAGGAAGGATCAGGGGCCCGGGGAGCTGTTTTTT. Amino acid sequence: CASRKDQGPGELFF.

The genes are TRBV4-2 and TRBJ1-5; TRBD1 aligns across 8 bases. With 4 bases clipped from V and 7 bases from J, the junction kept 12 bases outside the gene matches. Germline loops: CDR1 LGHNA, CDR2 YNFKEQ. The CDR3 runs to 16 residues. In DNA form, the CDR3 reads TGTGCCAGCAGCCTAAATCCGGGACAGGTAGGACAGCCCCAGCATTTT. It translates to CASSLNPGQVGQPQHF.

The rearrangement joins TRBV7-2 to TRBJ2-7; D might be TRBD2 (7 bases). The V end lost 6 bases, the J end lost 3 bases, and 18 bases lay between the germline ends. Germline lookup yields CDR1 SGHTA and CDR2 FQGNSA. The CDR3 sequence is 15 residues long. The CDR3 here is CASSLGGARGYEQYF. CDR3 bases: TGTGCCAGCAGTCTAGGGGGGGCGCGCGGCTACGAGCAGTACTTC.

This clone came up once. J is TRBJ2-1 and V is TRBV5-1, with 10 bases identical to TRBD1. The CDR3 consists of 15 residues. Germline lookup yields CDR1 SGHRS and CDR2 YFSETQ. The V segment lost 4 bases and the J segment 2 bases; nucleotides outside the gene matches: 3. CDR3 amino acids: CASSGGTGAYNEQFF. The CDR3 DNA is TGCGCCAGCAGCGGCGGGACAGGGGCCTACAATGAGCAGTTCTTC.

The V call is TRBV7-8, the J call TRBJ1-2; D unresolved. The germline V and J ends were trimmed by 1 base and 2 bases, with 8 bases remaining between them. This CDR3 comprises 14 residues. CDR1 is SGHVS, CDR2 FQNEAQ, per germline. The CDR3 loop reads CASSLVHGNYGYTF. CDR3 sequence (DNA): TGTGCCAGCAGCTTAGTGCACGGGAACTATGGCTACACCTTC.

The chain employs TRBV28 and TRBJ2-7; the D gene is possibly TRBD2 (6 bases). The CDR3 sequence is 15 residues long. Germline V gene data show CDR1 as MDHEN and CDR2 as SYDVKM. V was shortened by 5 bases and J by 4 bases, with 18 bases between the two germline ends. As DNA, the CDR3 is TGTGCCAGCAGTGCCCACATGGCAGGGAGGTACGAGCAGTACTTC. This encodes CASSAHMAGRYEQYF.

V and J are TRBV15 and TRBJ1-6, with a tentative D call TRBD1 (5 bases). Looked up from germline, CDR1 is LNHNV and CDR2 is YYDKDF (reference sequence). V shed 2 bases and J shed 7 bases, with 12 bases lying between them. This CDR3 is built from 15 residues. CDR3 sequence: CATSRQGIPNSPLHF. The CDR3, as DNA: TGTGCCACCAGCAGACAGGGAATTCCCAATTCACCCCTCCACTTT.

This clone has only one observation. The genes are TRBV5-1 and TRBJ2-1; 9 bases agree with TRBD2. Per the germline V gene, CDR1 is SGHRS and CDR2 is YFSETQ. The CDR3 is made up of 16 amino acids. V lost 4 bases, J lost 6 bases, and 11 bases stayed unmatched. CDR3: CASSPAASGGRNEQFF. The CDR3 DNA follows: TGCGCCAGCAGCCCGGCCGCCAGCGGGGGGCGCAATGAGCAGTTCTTC.

The chain has TRBV3-1 (or the pseudogene TRBV3-2) and TRBJ2-1; 9 nucleotides match TRBD2. This CDR3 is built from 18 residues. With V trimmed by 3 bases and J by 10 bases, 19 bases remained unmatched. From germline, CDR1 is LGHDT and CDR2 YNNKEL (reference sequence). The CDR3 sequence is CASSHTRAGGGAWGEQFF. The CDR3 DNA reads as TGTGCCAGCAGCCACACGCGGGCCGGCGGGGGGGCCTGGGGGGAGCAGTTCTTC.

The gene calls are TRBV9 and TRBJ2-3; the D gene is possibly TRBD1 (6 bases). Germline assignment: CDR1 SGDLS and CDR2 YYNGEE. The CDR3 loop spans 15 amino acids. V lost 3 bases to trimming and J lost 2 bases, with 13 bases between them. CDR3: CASSASQGVTDTQYF. The CDR3 nucleotides are TGTGCCAGCAGCGCCTCACAGGGAGTCACAGATACGCAGTATTTT.

V is TRBV9 and J is TRBJ2-6; D remains unclear. Looked up from germline, CDR1 is SGDLS and CDR2 is YYNGEE. Deletions cut 2 bases from V and 0 bases from J, with 15 bases between. The CDR3 runs to 18 residues. The CDR3 region is CASSVDRRSASGANVLTF. CDR3 coding DNA: TGTGCCAGCAGCGTCGACCGGCGGTCGGCCTCTGGGGCCAACGTCCTGACTTTC.

V gene TRBV6-1 combines with J gene TRBJ2-7; TRBD1 matches 9 bases. The CDR3 is made up of 16 amino acids. V was clipped by 4 bases and J by 2 bases; unmatched bases: 9. Germline CDR1 and CDR2: MNHNS and SASEGT. DNA of the CDR3: TGTGCCAGCAGTGCCGCTCCGGGACAGGGCGCCTACGAGCAGTACTTC. Protein product: CASSAAPGQGAYEQYF.

Concerning this clone itself: This specimen includes other DNA sequences encoding the same CDR3. The rearrangement joins TRBV7-2 to TRBJ2-1, with D maybe TRBD1 (5 bases). The V gene's germline CDR1 is SGHTA and CDR2 FQGNSA. V was shortened by 0 bases and J by 0 bases, with 6 bases between the two germline ends. The CDR3 runs 15 residues. DNA for the CDR3: TGTGCCAGCAGCTTAGCAGGGGACTCCTACAATGAGCAGTTCTTC. Protein: CASSLAGDSYNEQFF.

This sequence joins TRBV21-1 and TRBJ2-3; the table names TRBD1, a call not compared with the DNA. TRBV21-1 is a pseudogene locus. The CDR3 is made up of 16 amino acids. Written as DNA, the CDR3 is TGTGCCAGCACCAAAAAGGACAGGTCTGTCACAGATACGCAGTATTTT. Translated, it gives CASTKKDRSVTDTQYF.

The chain carries TRBV7-8 and TRBJ2-7; 16 positions match TRBD2. V lost 4 bases, J lost 5 bases, and 5 bases stayed unmatched. Germline CDR1 reads SGHVS; CDR2 reads FQNEAQ. This CDR3 region has 16 residues. In DNA form, the CDR3 reads TGTGCCAGCAGCTGGGGGACTAGCGGGGGGGCCGACGAGCAGTACTTC. This codes for CASSWGTSGGADEQYF.

The chain carries TRBV7-8 and TRBJ2-2; the match to TRBD1 covers 11 bases. The CDR3 sequence is 15 residues long. CDR1 is SGHVS, CDR2 FQNEAQ, per germline. J was trimmed by 9 bases and V by 6 bases; bases with no gene match: 9. The CDR3 DNA is TGTGCCAGCAGACCCGGACAGGGGGCGCCCCGGGAGCTGTTTTTT. Its protein product is CASRPGQGAPRELFF.

There are a few counts of this clone. The genes are TRBV7-2 and TRBJ1-3; unclear D gene. Germline assignment: CDR1 SGHTA and CDR2 FQGNSA. This CDR3 has 18 residues. V lost 2 bases and J lost 0, with 17 bases in between. The CDR3 loop is CASSLPDGYSRSGNTIYF. The CDR3 DNA is TGTGCCAGCAGCTTACCTGACGGTTACAGTCGCTCTGGAAACACCATATATTTT.

The chain has TRBV18 and TRBJ2-1; TRBD2 matches 7 bases. Trimming cost V 6 bases and J 1 base; bases outside gene matches: 6. The CDR3 extends over 15 amino acids. Germline-derived CDR1 and CDR2 are KGHSH and LQKENI. CDR3: CASSPTGGSYNEQFF. In nucleotides, the CDR3 is TGTGCCAGCTCCCCTACCGGGGGGTCCTACAATGAGCAGTTCTTC.

CDR3 in DNA: TGTGCCAGCAGTTCGGACAGGGCTCACGGCTACACCTTC. This sequence encodes CASSSDRAHGYTF. The rearrangement links TRBV28 to TRBJ1-2; 8 bases are shared with TRBD1. Germline loops: CDR1 MDHEN, CDR2 SYDVKM. The CDR3 has 13 residues. The V gene end was trimmed by 4 bases and the J gene end by 8 bases; junction bases not matched to a gene: 6.

Only one count was recorded for this clone. The chain combines TRBV5-5 with TRBJ2-6; 7 bases are shared with TRBD1. Germline CDR1 SGHKS, CDR2 YYEKEE (reference sequence). The ends lost 4 bases at V and 2 bases at J; junction bases unmatched: 9. There are 17 residues in the CDR3. The CDR3 DNA reads TGTGCCAGCAGCATCCGACAGGGCAGAACTGGGGCCAACGTCCTGACTTTC. Translating gives CASSIRQGRTGANVLTF.

CDR3 coding DNA: TGTGCCAGTAGCATTTTTTACCCCAGGGGGCCTGAGGGTTATCCCCAGTACTTC. It yields the protein CASSIFYPRGPEGYPQYF. The V and J genes are TRBV19 and TRBJ2-5; TRBD1 matches at 8 bases. The germline gives CDR1 LNHDA, CDR2 SQIVND (reference sequence). The CDR3 contains 18 residues. The ends lost 6 bases at V and 9 bases at J; junction bases unmatched: 24.

This rearrangement joins TRBV6-2 or TRBV6-3 to TRBJ1-2; TRBD1 might be the D (5 bases). The CDR3 is made up of 15 amino acids. With 6 bases removed from V and 3 bases from J, the gap between germline ends came to 17 bases. The germline gives CDR1 MNHEY, CDR2 SVGEGT. CDR3 protein: CASSKGVPGDYGYTF. CDR3 nucleotides: TGTGCCAGCAGCAAAGGGGTGCCTGGGGACTATGGCTACACCTTC.